The rows below give T cell receptor beta chains drawn from one sample of a study of CD8+CD57+ T cells in acquired aplastic anemia. TCRdb reanalysed the reads using MiXCR and keeps one entry per CDR3 protein. This table has approximately 220,000 distinct CDR3 sequences, around 45% appearing once. The sample consisted of sorted CD4+, CD8+, or CD8+CD57+ T cells (not recorded which) from PBMCs. The receptor source for this set is a human donor with aplastic anemia. Each CDR3 is given with its conserved first and last residue. Each record gives: clone size, J gene, D gene, V gene, CDR3 protein, CDR3 DNA. The D gene is left open where the match is weak. Size values are once, few and many counts, or a class for expanded clones, and some rows have none.

. TRBJ1-2 . TRBV25-1 CASSEYSTEFNYGYTF TGTGCCAGCAGTGAATATAGTACAGAATTTAACTATGGCTACACCTTC
. TRBJ1-2 TRBD1 TRBV20-1 CSASPGGVGYGYTF TGCAGTGCAAGTCCAGGGGGCGTCGGCTATGGCTACACCTTC
. TRBJ2-1 . TRBV24-1 CATSDLRNGEQFF TGTGCCACCAGTGATTTGAGGAATGGTGAGCAGTTCTTC
few TRBJ1-1 TRBD1 TRBV2 CASTTGEGTEAFF TGTGCCAGTACAACAGGGGAGGGCACTGAAGCTTTCTTT
. TRBJ1-6 . TRBV14 CASSQALVGSPLHF TGTGCCAGCAGCCAAGCTCTGGTTGGTTCACCCCTCCACTTT
few TRBJ1-2 . TRBV30 CAWSAVYGYTF TGTGCCTGGAGTGCCGTATATGGCTACACCTTC
. TRBJ2-2 TRBD2 TRBV27 CASSLYFSGSGGELFF TGTGCCAGCAGTTTATACTTCAGCGGGAGTGGCGGGGAGCTGTTTTTT
many TRBJ1-1 . TRBV12-3/TRBV12-4 CASRDLEMDTEAFF TGTGCCAGCAGGGATTTAGAGATGGACACTGAAGCTTTCTTT
. TRBJ2-5 . TRBV20-1 CSASGAPETQYF TGCAGTGCTAGTGGGGCTCCTGAGACCCAGTACTTC
. TRBJ2-2 TRBD1 TRBV24-1 CATSDRTGKRSGELFF TGTGCCACCAGTGACAGGACAGGGAAACGGTCCGGGGAGCTGTTTTTT
. TRBJ1-2 TRBD1 TRBV19 CASSIGTGYGYTF TGTGCCAGTAGTATCGGGACAGGCTATGGCTACACCTTC
few TRBJ2-2 . TRBV20-1 CSAREGSGELFF TGCAGTGCTAGAGAGGGGTCAGGGGAGCTGTTTTTT
many TRBJ2-7 TRBD2 TRBV7-6 CASRPGGGAGREQYF TGTGCCAGCAGACCGGGGGGTGGGGCGGGACGGGAGCAGTACTTC
. TRBJ2-1 TRBD2 TRBV20-1 CSATGLAGVSNEQFF TGCAGTGCGACTGGACTAGCGGGAGTTAGCAATGAGCAGTTCTTC
. TRBJ1-2 . TRBV29-1 CSAEGLAGGGDYGYTF TGCAGCGCCGAGGGACTAGCGGGAGGAGGCGACTATGGCTACACCTTC
once TRBJ2-6 . TRBV24-1 CATSDLTF TGTGCCACCAGTGACCTGACTTTC
many TRBJ1-1 TRBD1 TRBV7-8 CASSPGPDGTDEAFF TGTGCCAGCAGCCCGGGACCCGATGGGACAGATGAAGCTTTCTTT
. TRBJ2-7 TRBD1 TRBV2 CASSLQGAGNDF TGTGCCAGCAGTTTACAGGGGGCGGGTAATGACTTC
many TRBJ1-1 TRBD1 TRBV2 CASSAGGNTEAFF TGTGCCAGCAGCGCAGGGGGCAACACTGAAGCTTTCTTT
many TRBJ1-2 . TRBV19 CASSGSTRDGLRYGYTF TGTGCCAGTAGTGGATCCACCCGGGACGGACTCAGGTATGGCTACACCTTC
once TRBJ2-3 . TRBV24-1 CATSDYKPGVKDTQYF TGTGCCACCAGTGATTATAAGCCAGGGGTTAAGGATACGCAGTATTTT
. TRBJ2-1 TRBD2 TRBV6-1 CASSDSGGAFDEQLF TGTGCCAGCAGTGACAGCGGGGGGGCCTTTGATGAGCAGCTCTTC
many TRBJ2-3 . TRBV2 CATRGVNTLGTDTQYF TGTGCCACCAGGGGAGTCAATACTCTCGGCACAGATACGCAGTATTTT
many TRBJ1-1 . TRBV3-1 CASSHGWFTEAFF TGTGCCAGCAGCCACGGGTGGTTCACTGAAGCTTTCTTT
few TRBJ1-6 TRBD1 TRBV5-1 CASSPQGQDNSPLHF TGCGCCAGCAGCCCACAGGGGCAGGATAATTCACCCCTCCACTTT
once TRBJ2-7 . TRBV28 CASSSRDTSYEQYF TGTGCCAGCAGTTCCCGGGACACTTCCTACGAGCAGTACTTC
few TRBJ2-7 . TRBV4-1 CASSQDMGFDEQYF TGCGCCAGCAGCCAAGATATGGGTTTCGACGAGCAGTACTTC
. TRBJ2-7 TRBD2 TRBV27 CASSLSETSGYEQYF TGTGCCAGCAGTTTATCTGAGACTAGCGGATACGAGCAGTACTTC
many TRBJ1-3 . TRBV13 CASSLFSVAFTGNTIYF TGTGCCAGCAGCTTATTTAGTGTGGCATTTACTGGAAACACCATATATTTT
. TRBJ1-3 . TRBV9 CASSVGDPEDGNAIYF TGTGCCAGCAGCGTAGGGGACCCGGAGGACGGAAACGCCATATATTTT
. TRBJ2-7 . TRBV20-1 CSAGRAGSYEQCF TGCAGTGCTGGGCGGGCCGGTTCCTACGAGCAGTGCTTC
many TRBJ1-1 . TRBV9 CAVGGEAFF TGTGCCGTGGGGGGGGAGGCTTTCTTT
few TRBJ1-3 . TRBV6-2/TRBV6-3 CASSNTVPGNTIYF TGTGCCAGCAGTAACACCGTGCCTGGAAACACCATATATTTT
. TRBJ1-1 . TRBV9 CASSVGTGKTEAFF TGTGCCAGCAGCGTAGGAACAGGGAAGACTGAAGCTTTCTTT
many TRBJ1-2 . TRBV6-5 CASSTDNYGYTF TGTGCCAGCAGTACCGATAACTATGGCTACACCTTC
many TRBJ2-1 TRBD2 TRBV10-3 CAISARTSGGAQNEQFF TGTGCCATCAGTGCGCGAACTAGCGGGGGGGCCCAGAATGAGCAGTTCTTC
. TRBJ2-7 TRBD2 TRBV29-1 CSVQAGLAGGSYEQYF TGCAGCGTCCAAGCGGGACTAGCGGGAGGTTCCTACGAGCAGTACTTC
once TRBJ1-1 TRBD1 TRBV5-4 CASSQTGGVTEAFF TGTGCCAGCAGTCAGACAGGGGGCGTAACTGAAGCTTTCTTT
few TRBJ1-2 . TRBV11-3 CASSYRYNYGYTF TGTGCCAGCTCCTACCGATACAACTATGGCTACACCTTC
many TRBJ1-2 . TRBV5-6 CASSLDRGGVGDGYTF TGTGCCAGCAGCTTGGATAGGGGGGGCGTAGGCGATGGCTACACCTTC
. TRBJ2-7 TRBD1 TRBV20-1 CSARGQDYDEQYF TGCAGTGCCCGAGGACAGGATTACGACGAGCAGTACTTC
many TRBJ2-7 TRBD1 TRBV12-3/TRBV12-4 CASSFDRVHEQYF TGTGCCAGCAGTTTCGACAGGGTCCACGAGCAGTACTTC
few TRBJ1-4 TRBD1 TRBV5-1 CASSMTGVNSNEKLFF TGCGCCAGCAGCATGACAGGGGTGAACAGTAATGAAAAACTGTTTTTT
. TRBJ2-7 TRBD1 TRBV6-6 CASRLMDRHEQYF TGTGCCAGCAGACTAATGGACAGGCACGAGCAGTACTTC
many TRBJ2-3 . TRBV2 CASGPEITDTQYF TGTGCCAGCGGTCCGGAAATCACAGATACGCAGTATTTT
many TRBJ2-1 TRBD2 TRBV20-1 CSAGEREGGYERQFF TGCAGTGCTGGAGAGCGGGAGGGAGGCTACGAGAGGCAGTTCTTC
many TRBJ2-3 . TRBV20-1 CSAQKDNDFTDTQYF TGCAGTGCACAAAAGGACAACGACTTCACAGATACGCAGTATTTT
few TRBJ2-7 TRBD1 TRBV7-7 CASSLVLTRDRGLAYEQYF TGTGCTAGCAGCTTAGTTCTTACCCGGGACAGGGGTTTAGCCTACGAGCAGTACTTC
. TRBJ1-1 . TRBV15 CATTGAMNTEAFF TGTGCCACGACAGGTGCCATGAACACTGAAGCTTTCTTT
once TRBJ2-7 TRBD2 TRBV29-1 CSTSSGPSYEQYF TGCAGTACTTCTAGCGGGCCGAGCTACGAGCAGTACTTC
many TRBJ1-1 . TRBV29-1 CSVAGRGSVTEAFF TGCAGCGTTGCGGGCAGGGGCTCGGTCACTGAAGCTTTCTTT
. TRBJ2-1 . TRBV2 CASMASTYNEQFF TGTGCCAGCATGGCTAGCACCTACAATGAGCAGTTCTTC
many TRBJ1-1 . TRBV5-1 CASSLNREAFF TGCGCCAGCAGCTTGAACCGTGAAGCTTTCTTT
many TRBJ2-7 . TRBV30 CAWSEGHRMYEQYF TGTGCCTGGAGTGAAGGGCACAGGATGTACGAGCAGTACTTC
few TRBJ1-4 TRBD1 TRBV6-6 CASSPPDRIATNEKLFF TGTGCCAGCAGTCCGCCGGACAGGATTGCAACTAATGAAAAACTGTTTTTT
few TRBJ2-2 . TRBV2 CASKDSTGELFF TGTGCCAGCAAGGACAGCACCGGGGAGCTGTTTTTT
many TRBJ1-4 TRBD1 TRBV20-1 CSASSYRDREREKLFF TGCAGTGCTAGCTCGTACCGGGACAGAGAACGTGAAAAACTGTTTTTT
. TRBJ2-3 TRBD2 TRBV7-2 CASSLKRGSTDTQYF TGTGCCAGCAGCTTAAAGCGGGGGAGCACAGATACGCAGTATTTT
. TRBJ1-2 TRBD1 TRBV9 CASSVFQGVNYGYTF TGTGCCAGCAGCGTATTTCAGGGGGTGAACTATGGCTACACCTTC